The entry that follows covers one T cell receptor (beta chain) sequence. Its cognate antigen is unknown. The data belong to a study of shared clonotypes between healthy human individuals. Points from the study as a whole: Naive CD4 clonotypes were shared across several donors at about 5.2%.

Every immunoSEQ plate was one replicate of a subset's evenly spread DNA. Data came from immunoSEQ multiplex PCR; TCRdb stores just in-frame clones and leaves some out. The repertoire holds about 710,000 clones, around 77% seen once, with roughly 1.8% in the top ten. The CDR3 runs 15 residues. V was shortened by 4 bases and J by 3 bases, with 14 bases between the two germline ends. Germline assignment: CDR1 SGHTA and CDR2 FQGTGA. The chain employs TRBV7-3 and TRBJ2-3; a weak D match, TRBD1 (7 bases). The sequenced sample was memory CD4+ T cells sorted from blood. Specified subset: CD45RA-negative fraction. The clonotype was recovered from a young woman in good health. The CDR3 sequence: CASSYRGGRTDTQYF. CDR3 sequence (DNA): TGTGCCAGCAGCTACAGGGGAGGTAGAACAGATACGCAGTATTTT.